Listed below are T cell receptor beta chains from one sample, sequenced in a study of cytomegalovirus exposure and HLA in healthy donors. The data were produced by immunoSEQ multiplex PCR, yet TCRdb's version contains in-frame clones alone and is incomplete. The table includes around 230,000 clones, approximately 84% detected once. Material for sequencing was PBMCs. The origin of the receptors is a woman in her twenties or thirties in good health and CMV-seropositive. CDR3s include the opening cysteine and the closing phenylalanine or tryptophan. D genes are given only for firm matches. Clone size appears in some rows only: once, few, many, or a class for an expanded clone.

V	size	J	D	DNA	CDR3
TRBV7-8	few	TRBJ2-1	TRBD2	TGTGCCAGCTCCCAACAGGCGGGACTAGCCAACAATGAGCAGTTCTTC	CASSQQAGLANNEQFF
TRBV5-1	.	TRBJ2-2	TRBD1	TGCGCCAGCAGCCCCGGGACAGAGAACACCGGGGAGCTGTTTTTT	CASSPGTENTGELFF
TRBV15	medium-sized	TRBJ1-2	TRBD1	TGTGCCACCAGCAGAGATGGACAGGGACTTAGGGGCTACACCTTC	CATSRDGQGLRGYTF
TRBV28	few	TRBJ1-5	.	TGTGCCAGCAGGAGTAGCAATCAGCCCCAGCATTTT	CASRSSNQPQHF
TRBV9	.	TRBJ2-3	TRBD2	TGTGCCAGCAGCGCATCAGCCCCGAAACGACTAGCGGGAGTCACAGATACGCAGTATTTT	CASSASAPKRLAGVTDTQYF
TRBV7-7	.	TRBJ2-1	TRBD2	TGTGCCAGCAGCTTAAGCCTAGCGGATATCAATGAGCAGTTCTTC	CASSLSLADINEQFF
TRBV27	.	TRBJ2-5	TRBD2	TGTGCCACAAGGGTAGCGGGAGGACTCCAAGAGACCCAGTACTTC	CATRVAGGLQETQYF
TRBV11-2	.	TRBJ1-1	.	TGTGCCAGCAGCTTAGCCACAGGGACGGTCTCGAACACTGAAGCTTTCTTT	CASSLATGTVSNTEAFF
TRBV29-1	.	TRBJ2-1	.	TGCAGCGTTGAAGACGAGAGCTCCTACAATGAGCAGTTCTTC	CSVEDESSYNEQFF
TRBV5-6	.	TRBJ1-1	.	TGTGCCAGCAGCCCGGGGCGGGGGGCCCCGAACACTGAAGCTTTCTTT	CASSPGRGAPNTEAFF
TRBV18	.	TRBJ2-7	.	TGTGCCAGCTCACCAGACTTCTACGAGCAGTACTTC	CASSPDFYEQYF
TRBV5-1	.	TRBJ1-4	TRBD1	TGCGCCAGCAGCCCCGAAAGGACAGGGAGGGGAAAACTGTTTTTT	CASSPERTGRGKLFF
TRBV4-1	.	TRBJ1-1	TRBD1	TGCGCCAGCACCGCCAAGTTTAGGGGGCAAGAGAACACTGAAGCTTTCTTT	CASTAKFRGQENTEAFF
TRBV18	.	TRBJ1-4	TRBD1	TGTGCCAGCTCACCACCGCGACAGGGAAATGAAAAACTGTTTTTT	CASSPPRQGNEKLFF
TRBV10-2	.	TRBJ2-7	TRBD2	TGCGCCAGCAGTGAGAGCGGGGAGGCTTACGAGCAGTACTTC	CASSESGEAYEQYF
TRBV7-2	.	TRBJ2-7	.	TGTGCCAGCGCTCTAGGACTTGAACGTGAGCAGTACTTC	CASALGLEREQYF
TRBV10-2	.	TRBJ1-1	.	TGCGCCAGCAGGGCGACAGCGAACACTGAAGCTTTCTTT	CASRATANTEAFF
TRBV5-4	.	TRBJ2-3	TRBD1	TGTGCCAGCGGGGGACAGGGGCAAGTAGGCTTGTATACGCAGTATTTT	CASGGQGQVGLYTQYF
TRBV9	once	TRBJ2-1	TRBD2	TGTGCCAGCAGCATTAGCGGGATAGCAGGCAATGAGCAGTTCTTC	CASSISGIAGNEQFF
TRBV25-1	.	TRBJ2-7	TRBD2	TGTGCCAGCAGTGAAGGCCTAGCGGGAGAGGGCGAGCAGTACTTC	CASSEGLAGEGEQYF
TRBV5-4	.	TRBJ2-1	TRBD2	TGTGCCAGCAGCTTGGTGCGGGAGTGGTCCTACAATGAGCAGTTCTTC	CASSLVREWSYNEQFF
TRBV5-4	.	TRBJ2-5	.	TGTGCCAGCAGCTTGGATCGGGAGACCCAGTACTTC	CASSLDRETQYF
TRBV18	.	TRBJ2-7	.	TGTGCCAGCTCACCGGCGACAGGCTTAACCGAGCAGTACTTC	CASSPATGLTEQYF
TRBV25-1	few	TRBJ2-7	TRBD2	TGTGCCAGCAGTTGGGGACTAGCGTCTTCCTACGAGCAGTACTTC	CASSWGLASSYEQYF
TRBV7-9	once	TRBJ1-4	.	TGTGCCAGCAGCCTCGGACAGATTAATGAAAAACTGTTTTTT	CASSLGQINEKLFF
TRBV15	.	TRBJ2-1	TRBD1	TGTGCCACCAGCAGCGGACAGGGGACGGTGCAGTTCTTC	CATSSGQGTVQFF